The 15 T cell receptor beta chains below come from one sample, sequenced in a study of T cells in Graves' hyperthyroidism and ophthalmopathy. Amplification yielded TCR beta CDR3 regions, with RNA transcripts as the source. A set of HTBI primers served as the primers for a first-round RT-PCR of the TCR CDR3. From the multiplex PCR reads, TCRdb called clonotypes with MiXCR, one entry per CDR3 protein. The repertoire holds just under 750,000 distinct CDR3 sequences, 30% to 40% seen once, with around 30% in the top ten. Input material: blood. These receptor sequences come from a middle-aged woman with Graves' hyperthyroidism.

Of note for this clonotype: A much larger clonotype is one base distant, so this may be a read error. The chain combines TRBV6-2 or TRBV6-3 with TRBJ1-2; D call uncertain. CDR3 length: 14 amino acids. Between the trimmed V and J ends, which lost 4 bases and 2 bases, there was a span of 11 bases. The V gene's germline CDR1 is MNHEY and CDR2 SVGEGT. CDR3 nucleotides: TGTGCCAGCAGTTGCTCTGGGAGGAACTATGGCTACACCTTC. Amino acid sequence: CASSCSGRNYGYTF.

This chain connects TRBV29-1 to TRBJ2-3; D gene unclear. V was pared by 3 bases and J by 4 bases, with 11 bases between. CDR1 and CDR2 (germline): SQVTM, ANQGSEA. The CDR3 is 13 amino acids. The CDR3 protein is CSVDKGLADTQYF. CDR3 nucleotide sequence: TGCAGCGTTGATAAGGGTTTGGCAGATACGCAGTATTTT.

In its sample, this clonotype was seen once. This sequence joins TRBV7-4 and TRBJ1-6, with 9 bases identical to TRBD1. Germline CDR1 and CDR2: SGHVT and SQSDAQ. V trimming: 5 bases; J trimming: 8 bases; junction bases outside the gene matches: 10. The length of the CDR3 is 16 residues. The CDR3 protein is CASSVGGQGFDSPLHF. The CDR3, as DNA: TGTGCCAGCAGCGTAGGGGGACAGGGATTCGATTCACCCCTCCACTTT.

This clonotype turned up a few times. The V gene is TRBV5-1, the J gene TRBJ1-1; 8 nucleotides line up with TRBD1. This CDR3 is built from 15 residues. After removal of 4 bases from V and 2 bases from J, the junction contained 7 bases not matched to a gene. Per germline, CDR1 SGHRS and CDR2 YFSETQ. CDR3 DNA: TGCGCCAGCAGCGGGTCGGACAGGGTTAACACTGAAGCTTTCTTT. It encodes CASSGSDRVNTEAFF.

Many counts were recorded for this clonotype. V and J are TRBV2 and TRBJ2-5; tentative D call: TRBD1 (5 bases). Looked up from germline, CDR1 is SNHLY and CDR2 is FYNNEI. There are 13 residues in the CDR3. V dropped 6 bases and J dropped 2 bases, with 10 bases sitting between them. The CDR3 DNA reads TGTGCCAGCAGGGCGACAGTACAAGAGACCCAGTACTTC. Translated: CASRATVQETQYF. Combining the CDR3 with reference TRBV2 and TRBJ2-5 gives the whole variable domain EPEVTQTPSHQVTQMGQEVILRCVPISNHLYFYWYRQILGQKVEFLVSFYNNEISEKSEIFDDQFSVERPDGSNFTLKIRSTKLEDSAMYFCASRATVQETQYFGPGTRLLVL.

This chain uses TRBV20-1 with TRBJ1-2, with D possibly TRBD1 on 5 matching bases. Germline V CDR1 and CDR2: DFQATT, SNEGSKA (reference sequence). CDR3 size: 14 residues. V shed 0 bases and J shed 4 bases, with 12 bases lying between them. This chain's CDR3 is CSARDLEGTYGYTF. The CDR3 region has the DNA TGCAGTGCTAGAGATCTCGAGGGGACCTATGGCTACACCTTC.

The rearrangement links TRBV27 to TRBJ1-2; no reliable D call. Per germline, CDR1 MNHEY and CDR2 SMNVEV (reference sequence). The CDR3 sequence is 12 residues long. V lost 10 bases and J lost 5, with 14 bases in between. CDR3 sequence (DNA): TGTGCCACCCGCTCGGGAAAGTATGGCTACACCTTC. It specifies CATRSGKYGYTF.

In this sample, this clonotype turned up a few times. The chain employs TRBV13 and TRBJ2-6; D unresolved. Germline V lookup: CDR1 PRHDT, CDR2 FYEKMQ (reference sequence). V lost 0 bases, J lost 2 bases, and 11 bases lay in between. The CDR3 spans 17 residues. The CDR3 sequence: CASSLGLSRAGANVLTF. In DNA form, the CDR3 reads TGTGCCAGCAGCTTAGGCCTAAGTCGGGCTGGGGCCAACGTCCTGACTTTC.

The J gene is TRBJ1-2, the V gene TRBV7-2; D ambiguous. Trimming removed 0 bases from V and 4 bases from J, with 9 bases in between. Germline CDR1 and CDR2: SGHTA and FQGNSA. CDR3 length: 14 residues. As DNA, the CDR3 is TGTGCCAGCAGCTTAGCCACGGACTTCTATGGCTACACCTTC. Its translation is CASSLATDFYGYTF.

This clonotype was found a few times. The gene calls are TRBV27 and TRBJ2-5; no clear D gene. Per the germline V gene, CDR1 is MNHEY and CDR2 is SMNVEV (reference sequence). The CDR3 is 14 residues long. The germline V and J ends were trimmed by 7 bases and 2 bases, with 14 bases remaining between them. In DNA, the CDR3 is TGTGCCAGCATGAGGACGGACGAACAAGAGACCCAGTACTTC. Translation gives CASMRTDEQETQYF.

The rearrangement uses TRBV19 and TRBJ1-5; D unclear. The CDR3 spans 18 residues. The germline CDR1 and CDR2 sequences are LNHDA and SQIVND (reference sequence). V was clipped by 0 bases and J by 2 bases, with 17 bases between them. This CDR3 reads CASSIDHGPKRGNQPQHF. The CDR3 DNA reads TGTGCCAGTAGTATAGATCACGGTCCAAAGAGGGGCAATCAGCCCCAGCATTTT.

The chain joins TRBV30 to TRBJ2-7; 7 bases are a match to TRBD2. The germline CDR1 and CDR2 sequences are GTSNPN and SVGIG (reference sequence). V shed 2 bases and J 5 bases; nucleotides not matched to a gene: 9. The CDR3 is 14 amino acids. CDR3 nucleotides: TGTGCCTGGAGTCCCTTTAGGGAGGGCCACGAGCAGTACTTC. Amino acid sequence: CAWSPFREGHEQYF.

This clonotype came up many times. Given a much more abundant clone one base away, this may be a read error. The chain has TRBV6-1 and TRBJ1-6; no definite D call. Germline CDR1 reads MNHNS; CDR2 reads SASEGT. The V end lost 4 bases, the J end lost 6 bases, and 1 base lay between the germline ends. The CDR3 sequence is 11 residues long. The CDR3 sequence: CASSGNSPLHF. Written as DNA, the CDR3 is TGTGCCAGCAGTGGTAATTCACCCCTCCACTTT.

The table lists this clonotype with many counts. V is TRBV20-1 and J is TRBJ1-2, with 7 bases lining up with TRBD1. This CDR3 region has 14 residues. Unmatched junction bases numbered 6, after V lost 1 base and J lost 4 bases. Germline CDR1 and CDR2: DFQATT and SNEGSKA (reference sequence). CDR3 protein: CSARGDRVIYGYTF. The CDR3, as DNA: TGCAGTGCTAGAGGCGACAGGGTGATCTATGGCTACACCTTC.

This clonotype was observed a few times. This chain links TRBV9 with TRBJ2-5; 11 bases are shared with TRBD2. V dropped 0 bases and J dropped 7; count of bases not matched to a gene: 2. The germline V gene has CDR1 SGDLS and CDR2 YYNGEE. The CDR3 runs to 14 residues. The CDR3 nucleotides are TGTGCCAGCAGCGTAGTCGGGACTAGCGGGACCCAGTACTTC. It specifies CASSVVGTSGTQYF.